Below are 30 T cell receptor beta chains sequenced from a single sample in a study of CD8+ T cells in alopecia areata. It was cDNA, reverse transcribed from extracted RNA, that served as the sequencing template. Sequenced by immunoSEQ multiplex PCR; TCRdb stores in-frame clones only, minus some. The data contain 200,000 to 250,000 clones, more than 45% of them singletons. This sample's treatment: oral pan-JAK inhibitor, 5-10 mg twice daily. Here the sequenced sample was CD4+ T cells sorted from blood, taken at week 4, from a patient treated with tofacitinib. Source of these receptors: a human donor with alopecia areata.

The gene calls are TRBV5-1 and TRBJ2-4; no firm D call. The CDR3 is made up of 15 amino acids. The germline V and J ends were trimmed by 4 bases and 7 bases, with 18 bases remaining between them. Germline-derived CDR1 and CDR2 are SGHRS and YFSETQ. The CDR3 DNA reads TGCGCCAGCAGCCTTGACATCGGGTCGGGTAACATTCAGTACTTC. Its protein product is CASSLDIGSGNIQYF.

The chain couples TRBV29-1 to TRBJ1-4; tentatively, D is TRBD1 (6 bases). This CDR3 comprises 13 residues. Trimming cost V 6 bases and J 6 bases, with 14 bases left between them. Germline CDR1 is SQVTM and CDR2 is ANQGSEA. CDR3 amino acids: CSVGAQGYEKLFF. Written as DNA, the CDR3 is TGCAGCGTGGGGGCACAGGGTTATGAAAAACTGTTTTTT.

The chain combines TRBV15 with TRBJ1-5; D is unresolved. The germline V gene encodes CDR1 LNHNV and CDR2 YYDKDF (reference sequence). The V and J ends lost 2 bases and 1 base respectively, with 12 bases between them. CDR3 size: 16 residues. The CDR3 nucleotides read TGTGCCACCAGCAGACCCGCGGGTGGGAGCAATCAGCCCCAGCATTTT. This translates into CATSRPAGGSNQPQHF.

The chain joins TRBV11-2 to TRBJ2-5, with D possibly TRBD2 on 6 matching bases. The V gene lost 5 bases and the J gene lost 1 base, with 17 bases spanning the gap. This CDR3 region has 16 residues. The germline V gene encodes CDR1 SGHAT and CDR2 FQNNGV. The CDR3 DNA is TGTGCCAGCAGCCAAGTATCGGGGGTGCCCCAAGAGACCCAGTACTTC. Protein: CASSQVSGVPQETQYF.

The CDR3 coding sequence is TGTGCCAGCAGCTTAATGAGGGACAGGGCTTCTGGCTACACCTTC. Its translation: CASSLMRDRASGYTF. V is TRBV7-3 and J is TRBJ1-2; TRBD1 matches 9 bases. V lost 1 base, J lost 7 bases, and 7 bases stayed unmatched. This CDR3 is 15 amino acids long. Germline V gives CDR1 SGHTA, CDR2 FQGTGA.

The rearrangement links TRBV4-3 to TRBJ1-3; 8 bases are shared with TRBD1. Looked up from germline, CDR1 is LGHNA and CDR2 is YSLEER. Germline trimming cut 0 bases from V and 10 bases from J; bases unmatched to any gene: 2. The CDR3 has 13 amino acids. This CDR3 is CASSQDRGQTIYF. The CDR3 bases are TGCGCCAGCAGCCAAGACAGGGGGCAAACCATATATTTT.

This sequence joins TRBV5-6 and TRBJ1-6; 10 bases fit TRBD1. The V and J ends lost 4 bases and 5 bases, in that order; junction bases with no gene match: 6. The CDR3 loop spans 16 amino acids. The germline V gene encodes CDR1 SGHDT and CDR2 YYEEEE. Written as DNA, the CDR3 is TGTGCCAGCAGCCAAAGACAGGGGGCTAATAATTCACCCCTCCACTTT. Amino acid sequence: CASSQRQGANNSPLHF.

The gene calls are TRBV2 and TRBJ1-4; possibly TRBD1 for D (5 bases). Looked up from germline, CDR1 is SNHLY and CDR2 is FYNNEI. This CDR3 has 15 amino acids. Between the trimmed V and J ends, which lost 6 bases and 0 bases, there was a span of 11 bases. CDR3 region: CASSVDSSTNEKLFF. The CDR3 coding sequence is TGTGCCAGCAGCGTAGACAGTTCAACTAATGAAAAACTGTTTTTT.

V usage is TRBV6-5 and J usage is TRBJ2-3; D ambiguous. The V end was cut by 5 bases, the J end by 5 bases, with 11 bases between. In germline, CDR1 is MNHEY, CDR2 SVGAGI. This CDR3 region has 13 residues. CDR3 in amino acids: CASSAFGRDTQYF. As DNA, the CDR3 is TGTGCCAGCAGTGCCTTCGGTAGAGATACGCAGTATTTT.

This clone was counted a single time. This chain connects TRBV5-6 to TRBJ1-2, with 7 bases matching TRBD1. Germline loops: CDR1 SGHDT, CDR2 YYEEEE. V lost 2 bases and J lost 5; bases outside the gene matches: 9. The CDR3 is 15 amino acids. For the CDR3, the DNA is TGTGCCAGCAGCTTACTATCGACAGGGCCTTATGGCTACACCTTC. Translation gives CASSLLSTGPYGYTF.

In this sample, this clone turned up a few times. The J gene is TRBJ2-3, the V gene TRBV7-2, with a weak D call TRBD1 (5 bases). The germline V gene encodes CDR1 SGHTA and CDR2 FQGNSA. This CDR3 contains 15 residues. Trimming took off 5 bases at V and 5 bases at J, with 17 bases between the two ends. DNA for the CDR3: TGTGCCAGCAGCCAAGGGGATAGTTCGCAAGATACGCAGTATTTT. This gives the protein CASSQGDSSQDTQYF. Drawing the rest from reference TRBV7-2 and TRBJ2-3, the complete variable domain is GAGVSQSPSNKVTEKGKDVELRCDPISGHTALYWYRQSLGQGLEFLIYFQGNSAPDKSGLPSDRFSAERTGGSVSTLTIQRTQQEDSAVYLCASSQGDSSQDTQYFGPGTRLTVL.

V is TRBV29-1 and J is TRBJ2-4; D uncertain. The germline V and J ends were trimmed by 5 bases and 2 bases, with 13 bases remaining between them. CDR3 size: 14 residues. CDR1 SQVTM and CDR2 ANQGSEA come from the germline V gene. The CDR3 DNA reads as TGCAGCGTTCGAGTCGGCCTCTCCAAAAACATTCAGTACTTC. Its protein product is CSVRVGLSKNIQYF.

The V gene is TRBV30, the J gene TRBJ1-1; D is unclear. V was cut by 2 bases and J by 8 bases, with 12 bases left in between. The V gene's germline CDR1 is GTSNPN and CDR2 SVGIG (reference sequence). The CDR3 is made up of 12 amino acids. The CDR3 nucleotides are TGTGCCTGGAGTCCCCTAATCGGAGAAGCTTTCTTT. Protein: CAWSPLIGEAFF.

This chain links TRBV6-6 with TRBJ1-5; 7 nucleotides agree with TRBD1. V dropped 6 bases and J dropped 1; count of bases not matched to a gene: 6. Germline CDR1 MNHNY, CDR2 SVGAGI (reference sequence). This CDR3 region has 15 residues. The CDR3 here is CASSPLGQSNQPQHF. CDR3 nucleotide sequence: TGTGCCAGCAGCCCCCTGGGACAGAGCAATCAGCCCCAGCATTTT.

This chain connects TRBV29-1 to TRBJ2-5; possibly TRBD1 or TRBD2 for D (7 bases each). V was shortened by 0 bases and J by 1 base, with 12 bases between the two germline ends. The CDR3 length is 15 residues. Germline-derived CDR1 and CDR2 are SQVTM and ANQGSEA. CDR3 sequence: CSVEDQGGAQETQYF. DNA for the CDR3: TGCAGCGTTGAAGATCAGGGGGGGGCCCAAGAGACCCAGTACTTC.

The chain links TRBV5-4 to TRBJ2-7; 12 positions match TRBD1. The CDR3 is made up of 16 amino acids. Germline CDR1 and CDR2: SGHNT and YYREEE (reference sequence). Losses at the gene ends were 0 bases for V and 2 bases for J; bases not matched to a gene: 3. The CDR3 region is CASSLAGQGATYEQYF. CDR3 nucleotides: TGTGCCAGCAGCTTGGCGGGACAGGGGGCGACCTACGAGCAGTACTTC.

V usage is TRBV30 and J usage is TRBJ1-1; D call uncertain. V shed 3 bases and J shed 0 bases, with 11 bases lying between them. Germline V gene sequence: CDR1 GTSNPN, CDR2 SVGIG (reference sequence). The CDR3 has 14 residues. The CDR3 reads CAWSSTLMNTEAFF. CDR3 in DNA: TGTGCCTGGAGCTCTACACTGATGAACACTGAAGCTTTCTTT.

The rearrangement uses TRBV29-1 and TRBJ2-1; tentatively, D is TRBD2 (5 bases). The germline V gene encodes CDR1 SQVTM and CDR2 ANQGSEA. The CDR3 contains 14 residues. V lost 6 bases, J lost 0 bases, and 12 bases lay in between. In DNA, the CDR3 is TGCAGCGTCCAGGACTGGAGCTCCTACAATGAGCAGTTCTTC. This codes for CSVQDWSSYNEQFF.

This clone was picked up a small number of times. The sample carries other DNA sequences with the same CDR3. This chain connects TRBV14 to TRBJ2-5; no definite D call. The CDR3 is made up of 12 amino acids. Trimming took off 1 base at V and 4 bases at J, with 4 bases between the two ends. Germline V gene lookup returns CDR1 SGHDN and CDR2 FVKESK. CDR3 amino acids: CASSQVRETQYF. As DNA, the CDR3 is TGTGCCAGCAGCCAAGTCCGAGAGACCCAGTACTTC.

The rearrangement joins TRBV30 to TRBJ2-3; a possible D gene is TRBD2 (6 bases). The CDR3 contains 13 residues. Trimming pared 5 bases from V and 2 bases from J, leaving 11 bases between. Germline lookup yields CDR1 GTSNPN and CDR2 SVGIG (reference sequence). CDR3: CAWVAGNTDTQYF. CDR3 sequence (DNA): TGTGCCTGGGTCGCGGGGAACACAGATACGCAGTATTTT.

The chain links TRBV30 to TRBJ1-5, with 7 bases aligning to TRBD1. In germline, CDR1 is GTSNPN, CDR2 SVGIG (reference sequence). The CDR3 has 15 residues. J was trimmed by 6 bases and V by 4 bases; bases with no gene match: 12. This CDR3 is CAWTPNAGGGQPQHF. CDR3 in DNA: TGTGCCTGGACACCTAATGCAGGGGGAGGTCAGCCCCAGCATTTT.

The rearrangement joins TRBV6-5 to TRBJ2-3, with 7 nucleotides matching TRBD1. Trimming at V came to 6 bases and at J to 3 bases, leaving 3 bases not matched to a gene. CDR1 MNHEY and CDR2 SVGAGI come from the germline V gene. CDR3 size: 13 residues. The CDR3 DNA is TGTGCCAGCAGCGACAGGGCGACAGATACGCAGTATTTT. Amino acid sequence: CASSDRATDTQYF.

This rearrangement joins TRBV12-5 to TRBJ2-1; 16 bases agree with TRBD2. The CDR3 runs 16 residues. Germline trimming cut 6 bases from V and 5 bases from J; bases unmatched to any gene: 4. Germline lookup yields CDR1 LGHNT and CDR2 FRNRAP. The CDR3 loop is CASGPGTSGGDNEQFF. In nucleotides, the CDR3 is TGTGCTAGTGGCCCAGGGACTAGCGGGGGGGACAATGAGCAGTTCTTC. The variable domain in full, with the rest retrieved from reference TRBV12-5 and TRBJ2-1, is DARVTQTPRHKVTEMGQEVTMRCQPILGHNTVFWYRQTMMQGLELLAYFRNRAPLDDSGMPKDRFSAEMPDATLATLKIQPSEPRDSAVYFCASGPGTSGGDNEQFFGPGTRLTVL.

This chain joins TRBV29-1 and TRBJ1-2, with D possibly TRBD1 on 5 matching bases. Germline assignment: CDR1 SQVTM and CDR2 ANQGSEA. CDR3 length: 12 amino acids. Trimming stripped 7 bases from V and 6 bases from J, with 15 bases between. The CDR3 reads CSAGGGVNGYTF. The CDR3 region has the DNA TGCAGCGCAGGCGGAGGGGTCAATGGCTACACCTTC.

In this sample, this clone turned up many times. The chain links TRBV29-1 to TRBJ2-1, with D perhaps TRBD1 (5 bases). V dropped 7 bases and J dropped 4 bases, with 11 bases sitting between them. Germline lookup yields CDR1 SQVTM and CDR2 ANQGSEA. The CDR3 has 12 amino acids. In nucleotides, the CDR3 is TGCAGCGGCAGGGTCAATTACAATGAGCAGTTCTTC. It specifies CSGRVNYNEQFF.

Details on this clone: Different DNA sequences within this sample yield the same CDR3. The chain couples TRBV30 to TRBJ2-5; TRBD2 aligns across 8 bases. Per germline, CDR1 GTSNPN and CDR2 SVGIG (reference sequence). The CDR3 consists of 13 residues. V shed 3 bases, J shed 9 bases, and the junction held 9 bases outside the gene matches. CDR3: CAWRPSGGRSQYF. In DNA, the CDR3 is TGTGCCTGGAGGCCCAGCGGGGGTCGTTCCCAGTACTTC. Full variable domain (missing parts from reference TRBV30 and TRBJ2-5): SQTIHQWPATLVQPVGSPLSLECTVEGTSNPNLYWYRQAAGRGLQLLFYSVGIGQISSEVPQNLSASRPQDRQFILSSKKLLLSDSGFYLCAWRPSGGRSQYFGPGTRLLVL.

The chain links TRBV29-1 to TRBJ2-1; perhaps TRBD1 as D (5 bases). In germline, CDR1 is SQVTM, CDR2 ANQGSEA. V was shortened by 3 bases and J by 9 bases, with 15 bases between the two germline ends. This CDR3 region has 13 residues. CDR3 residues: CSVEVGQGGEQFF. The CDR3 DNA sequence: TGCAGCGTTGAGGTTGGGCAGGGTGGTGAGCAGTTCTTC.

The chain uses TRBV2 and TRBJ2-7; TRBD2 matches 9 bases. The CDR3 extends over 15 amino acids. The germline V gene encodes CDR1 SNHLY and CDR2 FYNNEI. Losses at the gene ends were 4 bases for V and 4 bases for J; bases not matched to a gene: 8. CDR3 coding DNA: TGTGCCAGCAGTGTCACAGCGGGGGGTACTTACGAGCAGTACTTC. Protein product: CASSVTAGGTYEQYF.

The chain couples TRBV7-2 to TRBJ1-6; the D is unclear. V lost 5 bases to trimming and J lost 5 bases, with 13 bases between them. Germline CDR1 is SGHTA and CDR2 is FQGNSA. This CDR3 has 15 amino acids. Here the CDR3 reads CASSPILGNNSPLHF. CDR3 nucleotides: TGTGCCAGCAGCCCTATTTTAGGGAATAATTCACCCCTCCACTTT.

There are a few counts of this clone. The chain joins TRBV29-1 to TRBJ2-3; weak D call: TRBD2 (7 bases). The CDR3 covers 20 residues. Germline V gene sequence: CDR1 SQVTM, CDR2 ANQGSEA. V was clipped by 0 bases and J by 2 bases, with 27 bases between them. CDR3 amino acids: CSVEDRYPQRRGPYTDTQYF. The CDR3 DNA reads TGCAGCGTTGAAGATCGGTACCCCCAGAGGCGGGGGCCTTACACAGATACGCAGTATTTT.